The rows below give T cell receptor beta chains drawn from one sample of a study of T cells in Graves' hyperthyroidism and ophthalmopathy. Using its own MiXCR run on the multiplex PCR reads, TCRdb lists one record per CDR3 protein. The sample holds hundreds of thousands of distinct CDR3 sequences, about 17% seen once. Sequenced: blood. These receptors were obtained from an older woman with Graves' ophthalmopathy. The CDR3 runs from the conserved cysteine through the conserved F or W. D genes are given only for firm matches. Size is stated for part of the rows, as once, few or many counts, or as a class when the clone is expanded.

>16|many|TRBJ2-1|TRBV6-2/TRBV6-3|NA
TGTGCCAGCAGTTACGACGGCAAGCACTCCTACAATGAGCAGTTCTTC
CASSYDGKHSYNEQFF
>14|NA|TRBJ2-3|TRBV18|NA
TGTGCCAGCTCAGGTTCAGAAGGCACAGATACGCAGTATTTT
CASSGSEGTDTQYF
>17|many|TRBJ2-3|TRBV6-2/TRBV6-3|TRBD2
TGTGCCAGCAGCCCGCCAGCCGGGGCGGGGGTGACAGATACGCAGTATTTT
CASSPPAGAGVTDTQYF
>14|many|TRBJ2-1|TRBV15|NA
TGTGCCACCAGCAGAAAAACTGGTTACAATGAGCAGTTCTTC
CATSRKTGYNEQFF
>15|many|TRBJ1-5|TRBV18|TRBD1
TGTGCCAGCTCACCACGGGACAGGGCCAATCAGCCCCAGCATTTT
CASSPRDRANQPQHF
>19|NA|TRBJ1-4|TRBV27|NA
TGTGCCAGCACTGCCAGCCCCGGGACACGCTATTCTAGAAATGAAAAACTGTTTTTT
CASTASPGTRYSRNEKLFF
>16|NA|TRBJ2-1|TRBV9|TRBD2
TGTGCCAGCAGCGTTTTAGGGAGCGGGAGACGCAATGAGCAGTTCTTC
CASSVLGSGRRNEQFF
>16|NA|TRBJ1-1|TRBV5-1|NA
TGCGCCAGCAGCTTGATGCAGGAGGGGCTAGACACTGAAGCTTTCTTT
CASSLMQEGLDTEAFF
>18|NA|TRBJ2-3|TRBV7-8|NA
TGTGCCAGCAGCACACTAGATGTAGGACCAAAGGGGACAGATACGCAGTATTTT
CASSTLDVGPKGTDTQYF
>15|many|TRBJ2-3|TRBV20-1|NA
TGCAGTGCTACCCGCACTAGGGGGGGGTCAGATACGCAGTATTTT
CSATRTRGGSDTQYF
>16|many|TRBJ2-1|TRBV24-1|TRBD1
TGTGCCACCAGTGACACCGGGACAGGGATACGGGATGAGCAGTTCTTC
CATSDTGTGIRDEQFF
>13|NA|TRBJ1-2|TRBV6-5|NA
TGTGCCAGCAGTTACGTACAGGTGAATGGCTACACCTTC
CASSYVQVNGYTF
>15|many|TRBJ2-7|TRBV20-1|TRBD1
TGCAGTGCCTTTAACGGACAGGCTATGGGTGGCGAGCAGTACTTC
CSAFNGQAMGGEQYF
>17|NA|TRBJ2-1|TRBV20-1|TRBD2
TGCAGTGCTAGAGACCCCTCGACTAGCGGACTATTGGGTGAGCAGTTCTTC
CSARDPSTSGLLGEQFF
>15|NA|TRBJ2-1|TRBV6-2/TRBV6-3|NA
TGTGCCAGCAGTTACTGGGGGAGCGGAGTGAGTGAGCAGTTCTTC
CASSYWGSGVSEQFF
>14|many|TRBJ2-7|TRBV2|TRBD2
TGTGCCAGCAGTGAAAGCGGGGCTGCCTACGAGCAGTACTTC
CASSESGAAYEQYF
>15|many|TRBJ2-1|TRBV5-1|TRBD2
TGCGCCAGCAGCTTAGGGACTAGCTTCGGCAATGAGCAGTTCTTC
CASSLGTSFGNEQFF
>18|NA|TRBJ2-7|TRBV5-1|TRBD2
TGCGCCAGCAGCTACTTGGGAATACGACTAGCGGGAATTGACGAGCAGTACTTC
CASSYLGIRLAGIDEQYF
>15|NA|TRBJ2-2|TRBV12-3/TRBV12-4|NA
TGTGCCTGCAGTACTCGATCATTGAACACCGGGGAGCTGTTTTTT
CACSTRSLNTGELFF
>14|NA|TRBJ2-5|TRBV20-1|NA
TGCAGTGCTAGAGATGGTAATAGCCAAGAGACCCAGTACTTC
CSARDGNSQETQYF
>15|many|TRBJ1-1|TRBV3-1|NA
TGTGCCAGCAGCCAAGACAGGGTGTTCATCGCTGAAGCTTTCTTT
CASSQDRVFIAEAFF
>15|many|TRBJ1-4|TRBV20-1|NA
TGCAGTGCTAGAGATCCCAGGGGTTCTAATGAAAAACTGTTTTTT
CSARDPRGSNEKLFF
>14|many|TRBJ1-2|TRBV5-1|NA
TGCGCCAGCAGCTTGGAATCACCGAACTATGGCTACACCTTC
CASSLESPNYGYTF
>15|NA|TRBJ2-3|TRBV27|NA
TGTGCCAGCAGTTTGAGGCAGGGCCTCACAGATACGCAGTATTTT
CASSLRQGLTDTQYF
>22|NA|TRBJ2-7|TRBV7-9|NA
TGTGCCAGCAGCCACCGACAGGATCGCCCTTTGGGGAGGGAATCTGACACCTACGAGCAGTACTTC
CASSHRQDRPLGRESDTYEQYF
>14|NA|TRBJ1-5|TRBV12-3/TRBV12-4|TRBD1
TGTGCCAGCAGTCGTACAGGGGCGGAACAGCCCCAGCATTTT
CASSRTGAEQPQHF
>12|NA|TRBJ1-5|TRBV28|NA
TGTGCCGGGGGGGTATTCAATCAGCCCCAGCATTTT
CAGGVFNQPQHF
>14|many|TRBJ1-2|TRBV19|NA
TGTGCCAGTAGTACCCAAGGACCCAACTATGGCTACACCTTC
CASSTQGPNYGYTF
>14|NA|TRBJ1-1|TRBV5-4|NA
TGTGCCAGCACCCAAGGGAGGGCGAACACTGAAGCTTTCTTT
CASTQGRANTEAFF
>13|few|TRBJ1-2|TRBV29-1|NA
TGCAGCGTTGTAAGGGAGTTAATAGGTGGCTACACCTTC
CSVVRELIGGYTF
>15|NA|TRBJ2-4|TRBV18|NA
TGTGCCAGCTCACCTCCGAGCGGGCAGGGCAACATTCAGTACTTC
CASSPPSGQGNIQYF
>14|many|TRBJ1-2|TRBV3-1|NA
TGTGCCAGCAGCCAAGATTCCCCCCGATATGGCTACACCTTC
CASSQDSPRYGYTF
>15|NA|TRBJ1-2|TRBV12-3/TRBV12-4|TRBD1
TGTGCCAGCAGCCAACCGACAGGGTTTGGCTATGGCTACACCTTC
CASSQPTGFGYGYTF
>15|few|TRBJ1-6|TRBV6-1|NA
TGTGCCAGCAGCGTGGGACATCTCTATAATTCACCCCTCCACTTT
CASSVGHLYNSPLHF
>17|many|TRBJ2-3|TRBV5-1|TRBD2
TGCGCCAGCAGCGAGAGGTCGAGCGGGGGGCCTTCAGATACGCAGTATTTT
CASSERSSGGPSDTQYF
>12|many|TRBJ2-1|TRBV7-9|NA
TGTGCCAGCAGCTACGCGCGCAATGAGCAGTTCTTC
CASSYARNEQFF
>17|many|TRBJ2-2|TRBV24-1|NA
TGTGCCACCAGTGATTTGGACAGTAAAAGGGGTACCGGGGAGCTGTTTTTT
CATSDLDSKRGTGELFF
>16|many|TRBJ2-5|TRBV6-1|TRBD1
TGTGCCAGCAGGACCCTTGACAGGGGGCGCGTAGAGACCCAGTACTTC
CASRTLDRGRVETQYF
>14|few|TRBJ2-7|TRBV4-3|NA
TGCGCCAGCAGCCAAGATCCATTTGGGTACGAGCAGTACTTC
CASSQDPFGYEQYF
>14|many|TRBJ2-1|TRBV9|NA
TGTGCCAGCAGCGTAGGGCAGGGATCCCGTGGGCAGTTCTTC
CASSVGQGSRGQFF
>13|NA|TRBJ2-7|TRBV19|NA
TGTGCCAGTAGTGGCCGGGACCCTTACGAGCAGTACTTC
CASSGRDPYEQYF
>14|many|TRBJ2-5|TRBV27|NA
TGTGCCAGCAGTTTAAGGGACCGGAGGGAGACCCAGTACTTC
CASSLRDRRETQYF
>14|NA|TRBJ2-7|TRBV9|NA
TGTGCCAGCAGCTTATCGAGGGCTTCGAGCGAGCAGTACTTC
CASSLSRASSEQYF
>12|NA|TRBJ2-1|TRBV29-1|TRBD1
TGCAGCACCTGGGACAGGTCCGGTGAGCAGTTCTTC
CSTWDRSGEQFF
>16|NA|TRBJ1-1|TRBV5-1|NA
TGCGCCAGCAGCCAAGGGGCAGGATCCGTTCCCACTGAAGCTTTCTTT
CASSQGAGSVPTEAFF
>15|NA|TRBJ1-2|TRBV5-1|NA
TGTGCCAGCAGTTACCGGGACGGGGGTAACTATGGCTACACCTTC
CASSYRDGGNYGYTF
>18|NA|TRBJ1-1|TRBV7-8|TRBD1
TGTGCCAGCAGCTTTCCGGGGTGGACAGGGGGTGTGAACACTGAAGCTTTCTTT
CASSFPGWTGGVNTEAFF
>16|few|TRBJ2-7|TRBV28|NA
TGTGCCAGCAGTCCACAGGGGGAGGGAATTTCCTACGAGCAGTACTTC
CASSPQGEGISYEQYF
>17|NA|TRBJ1-6|TRBV6-1|NA
TGTGCCAGCAGTTCTCGGGGGGGGCTTCCGTCTTCATCACCCCTCCACTTT
CASSSRGGLPSSSPLHF
>17|NA|TRBJ2-2|TRBV11-1|TRBD2
TGTGCCAGCAGCCGGACTAGCGGGACCGAATATTCCGGGGAGCTGTTTTTT
CASSRTSGTEYSGELFF
>14|few|TRBJ2-2|TRBV7-2|NA
TGTGCCAGCAGCCCCTCCAGAACCCCCGGGGAGCTGTTTTTT
CASSPSRTPGELFF
>13|many|TRBJ1-5|TRBV29-1|NA
TGCAGCGTTAGGGTTGGAGGCAATCAGCCCCAGCATTTT
CSVRVGGNQPQHF
>13|NA|TRBJ2-7|TRBV6-5|NA
TGTGCCAGCAGTTACTTAACAGGGTACGAGCAGTACTTC
CASSYLTGYEQYF
>14|NA|TRBJ1-2|TRBV19|NA
TGTGCCAGTAAGACAGACCCTACTGCCTATGGCTACACCTTC
CASKTDPTAYGYTF
>15|many|TRBJ2-1|TRBV6-2/TRBV6-3|NA
TGTGCCAGCAGTTCCTCCCGTAGCTCCTACAATGAGCAGTTCTTC
CASSSSRSSYNEQFF
>12|NA|TRBJ2-1|TRBV20-1|TRBD2
TGCAGTGCTCCGACTAGCCACAATGAGCAGTTCTTC
CSAPTSHNEQFF
>14|many|TRBJ2-1|TRBV3-1|NA
TGTGCCAGCAGCCAACTACCCTCCTACAATGAGCAGTTCTTC
CASSQLPSYNEQFF
>17|NA|TRBJ2-3|TRBV9|NA
TGTGCCAGCAGCGTAGAAGTTGACGGGGGCCTCACAGATACGCAGTATTTT
CASSVEVDGGLTDTQYF
>14|few|TRBJ1-3|TRBV2|NA
TGTGCCAGCAGTTCCCGACAGGCTGGATACACCATATATTTT
CASSSRQAGYTIYF
>16|many|TRBJ2-1|TRBV18|TRBD1
TGTGCCAGCTCACTCCAAGGGACAGGGAGTTACAATGAGCAGTTCTTC
CASSLQGTGSYNEQFF